The 8 T cell receptor beta chains in this list originate from one sample, sequenced in a study of blood T cell repertoires in COVID-19. Some clones are missing from TCRdb's copy, which holds only in-frame ones; the method was immunoSEQ multiplex PCR. The table shows about 87,000 clones, with under 85% occurring only once. What was sequenced was peripheral blood. Receptor source: a woman in her seventies with acute or convalescent COVID-19.

The DNA of the CDR3 is TGCAGCGTTGAAACAAATGCTGGAAACACCATATATTTT. This sequence encodes CSVETNAGNTIYF. The V gene is TRBV29-1, the J gene TRBJ1-3; D gene unclear. The CDR3 is made up of 13 amino acids. Germline lookup yields CDR1 SQVTM and CDR2 ANQGSEA. Trimming left V 2 bases short and J 2 bases short, with 7 bases between.

This clone has just one count. The chain employs TRBV5-1 and TRBJ2-1; D might be TRBD2 (6 bases). The CDR3 has 16 amino acids. Germline lookup yields CDR1 SGHRS and CDR2 YFSETQ. V dropped 1 base and J dropped 4 bases, with 15 bases sitting between them. The CDR3 nucleotides read TGCGCCAGCAGCTTGTCGAGGGACTTGCTTTACAATGAGCAGTTCTTC. Amino acid sequence: CASSLSRDLLYNEQFF.

The J gene is TRBJ2-3, the V gene TRBV6-5; 11 bases map to TRBD1. Per the germline V gene, CDR1 is MNHEY and CDR2 is SVGAGI. J was trimmed by 2 bases and V by 6 bases; bases with no gene match: 4. There are 15 residues in the CDR3. CDR3 amino acids: CASRRTGGFTDTQYF. CDR3 sequence (DNA): TGTGCCAGCAGGCGGACAGGGGGCTTCACAGATACGCAGTATTTT.

This clone was seen only a few times. The chain carries TRBV2 and TRBJ1-5; D ambiguous. CDR1 and CDR2 (germline): SNHLY, FYNNEI. CDR3 length: 12 residues. Trimming removed 5 bases from V and 9 bases from J, with 11 bases in between. Here the CDR3 reads CASSRGERPQHF. In nucleotides, the CDR3 is TGTGCCAGCAGTCGTGGTGAGAGGCCCCAGCATTTT.

The V call is TRBV6-5, the J call TRBJ1-5, with D unclear. The CDR3 is 13 residues long. CDR1 is MNHEY, CDR2 SVGAGI, per germline. V lost 0 bases and J lost 6, with 6 bases in between. The CDR3 protein is CASSYSVGQPQHF. Here the CDR3 DNA reads TGTGCCAGCAGTTACTCGGTCGGTCAGCCCCAGCATTTT.

Remarks on this clone: Compared with germline, one end of the junction differs, possibly owing to a read error. The genes are TRBV7-8 and TRBJ1-1; 7 nucleotides align to TRBD1. The CDR3 is 13 amino acids. The germline gives CDR1 SGHVS, CDR2 FQNEAQ. The CDR3 is CASSLGGTVTNGF. CDR3 nucleotides: TGTGCCAGCAGCTTAGGGGGGACAGTCACGAACGGGTTT.

The chain combines TRBV7-8 with TRBJ1-1, with 10 bases aligning to TRBD1. The germline V gene has CDR1 SGHVS and CDR2 FQNEAQ. The ends lost 5 bases at V and 4 bases at J; junction bases unmatched: 1. CDR3 length: 13 amino acids. The CDR3 nucleotides read TGTGCCAGCAGCCGGGACAGGGGCACTGAAGCTTTCTTT. Its translation is CASSRDRGTEAFF.

The chain carries TRBV12-3 or TRBV12-4 and TRBJ1-1; D is uncertain. The CDR3 has 13 residues. V lost 8 bases and J lost 1, with 11 bases in between. CDR3 bases: TGTGCCAGCGCCTACACAGCGAACACTGAAGCTTTCTTT. It yields the protein CASAYTANTEAFF.